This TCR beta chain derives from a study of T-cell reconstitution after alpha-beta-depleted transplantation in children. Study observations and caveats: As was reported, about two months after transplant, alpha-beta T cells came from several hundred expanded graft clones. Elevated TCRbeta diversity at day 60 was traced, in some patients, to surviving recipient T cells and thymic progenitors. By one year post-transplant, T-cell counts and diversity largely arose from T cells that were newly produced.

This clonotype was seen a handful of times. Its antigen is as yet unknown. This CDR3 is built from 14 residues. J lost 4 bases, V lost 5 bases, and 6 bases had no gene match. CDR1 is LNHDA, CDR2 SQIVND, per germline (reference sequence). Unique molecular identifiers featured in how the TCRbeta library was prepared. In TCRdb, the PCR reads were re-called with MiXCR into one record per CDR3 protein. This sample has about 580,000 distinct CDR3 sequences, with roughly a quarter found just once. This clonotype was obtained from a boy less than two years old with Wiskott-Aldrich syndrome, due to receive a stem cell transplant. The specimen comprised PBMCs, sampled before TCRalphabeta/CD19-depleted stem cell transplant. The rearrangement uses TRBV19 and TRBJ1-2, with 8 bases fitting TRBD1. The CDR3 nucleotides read TGTGCCAGTAGTCCGCCGGGACAGGTCTATGGCTACACCTTC. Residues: CASSPPGQVYGYTF.